The rows below give T cell receptor beta chains drawn from one sample of a study of T cell responses to AZD1222 COVID-19 vaccine. TCRdb's copy holds only in-frame clones and misses some; the assay was immunoSEQ multiplex PCR. The sample holds around 97,000 clones; 91% are singletons and the top ten take 45%. Sequencing was performed on peripheral blood, taken on day 0 of AZD1222 vaccination. The source is an adult in good health. CDR3s include the opening cysteine and the closing phenylalanine or tryptophan. The D gene is left open where the match is weak. Size is stated for part of the rows, as once, few or many counts, or as a class when the clone is expanded.

CDR3	DNA	D	size	V	J
CASSPIIDKRNSGNTIYF	TGTGCCAGCAGCCCGATTATCGACAAGCGGAACTCTGGAAACACCATATATTTT	.	.	TRBV5-6	TRBJ1-3
CASSPGQGITEAFF	TGTGCCAGCTCACCGGGACAGGGGATAACTGAAGCTTTCTTT	TRBD1	once	TRBV18	TRBJ1-1
CASSLYGDTQYF	TGTGCCAGCAGCTTATATGGTGATACGCAGTATTTT	.	.	TRBV13	TRBJ2-3
CASSDKPGLSLAGQAAEQYF	TGTGCCAGCAGTGACAAGCCGGGACTTTCCTTAGCGGGACAGGCGGCCGAGCAGTACTTC	.	.	TRBV6-2/TRBV6-3	TRBJ2-7
CASRPTTDPVVGLYEQYF	TGTGCCAGCAGACCCACTACCGATCCGGTGGTAGGCCTATACGAGCAGTACTTC	.	.	TRBV27	TRBJ2-7
CASSLGGYQETQYF	TGTGCCAGCAGCTTAGGGGGGTACCAAGAGACCCAGTACTTC	.	.	TRBV7-8	TRBJ2-5
CASTPAGNEQFF	TGTGCCAGCACCCCAGCGGGTAATGAGCAGTTCTTC	.	.	TRBV6-5	TRBJ2-1
CASSHGQGGTNEKLFF	TGCGCCAGCAGCCACGGACAGGGCGGGACAAATGAAAAACTGTTTTTT	TRBD1	.	TRBV5-1	TRBJ1-4
CASSEREGGENGVTEAFF	TGTGCCAGCAGTGAAAGGGAGGGGGGCGAGAATGGTGTCACTGAAGCTTTCTTT	.	.	TRBV25-1	TRBJ1-1
CASSQDHGPTNYGYTF	TGCGCCAGCAGCCAAGATCATGGACCGACTAACTATGGCTACACCTTC	.	.	TRBV4-3	TRBJ1-2
CASSQEPRGNTIYF	TGCGCCAGCAGCCAAGAACCTCGAGGAAACACCATATATTTT	.	.	TRBV4-1	TRBJ1-3
CASSLDLKGETQYF	TGTGCCAGCAGTTTGGACCTAAAGGGGGAGACCCAGTACTTC	.	.	TRBV28	TRBJ2-5
CASSLGNTEAFF	TGTGCCAGCAGTCTGGGTAACACTGAAGCTTTCTTT	.	.	TRBV28	TRBJ1-1
CASSFWTSGNTIYF	TGTGCCAGCAGCTTTTGGACTTCTGGAAACACCATATATTTT	.	.	TRBV7-9	TRBJ1-3
CASSLNGGYEQYF	TGTGCCAGCAGCTTAAACGGGGGCTACGAGCAGTACTTC	.	.	TRBV11-3	TRBJ2-7
CASRVGTGPLAKNIQYF	TGCGCCAGCAGGGTCGGGACGGGCCCGTTAGCCAAAAACATTCAGTACTTC	.	.	TRBV10-2	TRBJ2-4
CASSPSPTYTGELFF	TGTGCCAGCAGCCCGAGCCCGACCTACACCGGGGAGCTGTTTTTT	.	.	TRBV7-2	TRBJ2-2
CASSSGPYEQYF	TGTGCCAGCAGCTCCGGACCGTACGAGCAGTACTTC	.	.	TRBV11-2	TRBJ2-7
CASSSQTSLGTDTQYF	TGTGCCAGCAGCTCACAGACTAGCCTAGGCACAGATACGCAGTATTTT	TRBD2	.	TRBV5-5	TRBJ2-3
CAWSVQSTEQYF	TGTGCCTGGAGTGTACAGTCAACCGAGCAGTACTTC	.	.	TRBV30	TRBJ2-7
CASSLGQGVTEAFF	TGTGCCAGCAGCTTAGGGCAGGGGGTCACTGAAGCTTTCTTT	TRBD1	.	TRBV7-2	TRBJ1-1
CASSLITQGNTEAFF	TGTGCCAGCAGTTTAATAACACAGGGGAACACTGAAGCTTTCTTT	.	.	TRBV28	TRBJ1-1
CASSSKQGVSQYF	TGTGCCAGCAGCTCTAAACAGGGAGTTAGCCAGTACTTC	.	once	TRBV5-4	TRBJ2-5
CATSRETGSNQPQHF	TGTGCCACCAGCAGAGAAACTGGAAGCAATCAGCCCCAGCATTTT	.	.	TRBV15	TRBJ1-5
CASSIAGGSTTWNTIYF	TGTGCCAGTAGTATAGCGGGCGGCTCGACGACTTGGAACACCATATATTTT	.	once	TRBV19	TRBJ1-3
CASSQDEPLTARMKQYF	TGCGCCAGCAGCCAAGATGAGCCACTAACGGCGAGGATGAAGCAGTACTTC	.	.	TRBV4-1	TRBJ2-7
CASSFLKEQFF	TGTGCCAGCAGTTTCTTAAAAGAGCAGTTCTTC	.	.	TRBV27	TRBJ2-1
CASSPPRTGGPTDTQYF	TGTGCCAGCTCACCACCGAGGACAGGGGGCCCCACAGATACGCAGTATTTT	TRBD1	.	TRBV18	TRBJ2-3
CASSPRQGPNTEAFF	TGTGCCAGCAGTCCGAGACAGGGACCGAACACTGAAGCTTTCTTT	TRBD1	.	TRBV27	TRBJ1-1
CATSETTDTQYF	TGTGCCACCAGTGAAACTACAGATACGCAGTATTTT	.	.	TRBV24-1	TRBJ2-3
CASRAGDEQFF	TGCGCCAGCAGGGCGGGAGATGAGCAGTTCTTC	TRBD2	.	TRBV5-1	TRBJ2-1
CASSTRTAFNYGYTF	TGTGCCAGCAGCACTCGGACAGCTTTTAACTATGGCTACACCTTC	.	few	TRBV7-2	TRBJ1-2
CASSNSGDIQYF	TGTGCCAGCAGCAATTCAGGGGACATTCAGTACTTC	.	.	TRBV2	TRBJ2-4
CASSLGASGIYEQYF	TGTGCCAGCAGCTTAGGGGCTAGCGGGATCTACGAGCAGTACTTC	TRBD2	.	TRBV11-1	TRBJ2-7
CASRISGSSYEQYF	TGCGCCAGCAGAATTAGCGGGAGCTCCTACGAGCAGTACTTC	TRBD2	.	TRBV10-2	TRBJ2-7
CASSSLAGSDTQYF	TGTGCCAGCAGCTCTCTAGCGGGATCAGATACGCAGTATTTT	TRBD2	.	TRBV13	TRBJ2-3
CASRTVIGGRWAEAFF	TGTGCCAGCAGGACCGTCATTGGGGGGCGCTGGGCTGAAGCTTTCTTT	.	.	TRBV28	TRBJ1-1
CASSLSGKGRGAHYGYTF	TGTGCCAGCAGTTTATCAGGAAAGGGCAGGGGGGCTCACTATGGCTACACCTTC	TRBD1	.	TRBV27	TRBJ1-2
CASSSRLGEQYF	TGTGCCAGCAGCTCTAGATTGGGGGAGCAGTACTTC	.	.	TRBV11-2	TRBJ2-7
CASSWPTGSYNEQFF	TGTGCCAGCAGTTGGCCCACGGGATCCTACAATGAGCAGTTCTTC	.	.	TRBV6-2/TRBV6-3	TRBJ2-1
CASSLGPAWDEQYF	TGTGCCAGCAGCTTGGGCCCCGCGTGGGACGAGCAGTACTTC	.	.	TRBV7-3	TRBJ2-7
CASSFQGARGTEAFF	TGTGCCAGCAGTTTCCAGGGGGCCCGTGGGACTGAAGCTTTCTTT	TRBD1	.	TRBV28	TRBJ1-1
CASSIQAPSGGSTYEQYF	TGTGCCAGTAGTATACAAGCCCCTAGCGGGGGCTCCACCTACGAGCAGTACTTC	TRBD2	.	TRBV19	TRBJ2-7
CASSSTETGELFF	TGTGCCAGCAGTTCGACAGAGACCGGGGAGCTGTTTTTT	.	.	TRBV27	TRBJ2-2
CASSLRAEAYEQYF	TGTGCCAGCAGCTTAAGGGCAGAAGCGTACGAGCAGTACTTC	.	once	TRBV7-2	TRBJ2-7
CAWSKLKEKLFF	TGTGCCTGGAGTAAGCTGAAGGAAAAACTGTTTTTT	.	.	TRBV30	TRBJ1-4
CASSRSSGLSYEQYF	TGTGCCAGCAGTCGGTCTAGCGGCCTCTCCTACGAGCAGTACTTC	TRBD2	.	TRBV27	TRBJ2-7
CASSPLGQEAFF	TGTGCCAGCTCACCCTTGGGACAGGAAGCTTTCTTT	TRBD1	.	TRBV18	TRBJ1-1
CASSQESDRGSYGYTF	TGCGCCAGCAGCCAAGAATCGGACAGGGGGTCCTATGGCTACACCTTC	TRBD1	.	TRBV4-3	TRBJ1-2
CASRQGPGYTF	TGTGCCAGTAGACAGGGCCCTGGCTACACCTTC	.	.	TRBV19	TRBJ1-2
CASSVAQGTSGRNTGELFF	TGTGCCAGCAGCGTAGCTCAAGGGACTAGCGGGAGGAACACCGGGGAGCTGTTTTTT	TRBD2	.	TRBV9	TRBJ2-2
CATSRGTGGSEQYF	TGTGCCACCAGCAGGGGGACAGGGGGCTCCGAGCAGTACTTC	TRBD1	.	TRBV15	TRBJ2-7
CASSRTGRETQYF	TGTGCCAGCAGTAGGACAGGGAGAGAGACCCAGTACTTC	TRBD1	.	TRBV6-5	TRBJ2-5
CASSSLETQYF	TGTGCCAGCAGTTCGTTGGAGACCCAGTACTTC	.	.	TRBV6-5	TRBJ2-5
CASRGLAGGRSYEQYF	TGTGCCAGCAGAGGTCTAGCGGGAGGTAGGTCCTACGAGCAGTACTTC	TRBD2	once	TRBV28	TRBJ2-7